The TCR beta chain described here comes from a study of shared clonotypes between healthy human individuals. Germline CDR1 LNHDA, CDR2 SQIVND (reference sequence). V was trimmed by 7 bases and J by 4 bases, leaving 5 bases between them. The CDR3 totals 12 residues. Profiled with immunoSEQ multiplex PCR; TCRdb holds only in-frame clones, not every one. The profile shows around 2.1 million clones, 95% of them singletons. Material: naive CD4+ T cells sorted from blood. Indicated subset: CD45RA+ positively selected. The sequence was obtained from a man aged 18 to 30 in good health. V usage is TRBV19 and J usage is TRBJ1-6; D is perhaps TRBD1 (5 bases). The CDR3 DNA reads TGTGCCAGTAAGGGGTATAATTCACCCCTCCACTTT. It codes for CASKGYNSPLHF.